The sequence of this T cell receptor (beta chain) was determined in a study of neurological immune-mediated disorders. MiXCR, applied by TCRdb to the 5' RACE reads, yields one record per CDR3 protein. The sample consists of under 60,000 distinct CDR3 sequences, roughly 25% of them appearing once. V shed 2 bases and J 7 bases; nucleotides not matched to a gene: 5. The CDR3 totals 14 residues. The germline CDR1 and CDR2 sequences are MNHNY and SVGAGI (reference sequence). The TCR originated in a woman in her 70s in good health. This rearrangement joins TRBV6-6 to TRBJ2-1; 7 bases are a match to TRBD2. The sequencing sample was made of PBMCs. For the CDR3, the DNA is TGTGCCAGCAGTTACACAAAAGCGGGGAATGAGCAGTTCTTC. As protein: CASSYTKAGNEQFF.